These 15 T cell receptor beta chains originate from one sample sequenced in a study of T-cell reconstitution after alpha-beta-depleted transplantation in children. For TCRbeta, the library was prepared with unique molecular identifiers. TCRdb re-derived calls from the PCR reads in MiXCR, one entry per CDR3 protein. The sample holds a few hundred thousand distinct CDR3 sequences, roughly a quarter seen once. This material consisted of PBMCs, taken before TCRalphabeta/CD19-depleted stem cell transplant. These receptors were taken from a boy younger than two with Wiskott-Aldrich syndrome, due to receive a stem cell transplant.

Here the CDR3 reads CAISEQGSKTQYF. Written as DNA, the CDR3 is TGTGCCATCAGTGAGCAGGGTTCAAAGACCCAGTACTTC. V is TRBV10-3 and J is TRBJ2-5; the D gene is possibly TRBD1 (5 bases). The V end lost 2 bases, the J end lost 6 bases, and 10 bases lay between the germline ends. Germline assignment: CDR1 ENHRY and CDR2 SYGVKD. The length of the CDR3 is 13 residues.

This clonotype was counted only a few times. V usage is TRBV4-2 and J usage is TRBJ2-2; the match to TRBD2 covers 12 bases. CDR1 and CDR2 (germline): LGHNA, YNFKEQ. This CDR3 region has 16 residues. Trimming at V came to 5 bases and at J to 0 bases, leaving 1 base not matched to a gene. The CDR3 bases are TGTGCCAGCAGCACTAGCGGGAGGACGAACACCGGGGAGCTGTTTTTT. This sequence encodes CASSTSGRTNTGELFF.

This clonotype was counted a single time. The chain is built from TRBV28 and TRBJ2-6; weak D call: TRBD2 (5 bases). This CDR3 spans 17 amino acids. Germline V gene sequence: CDR1 MDHEN, CDR2 SYDVKM. The V end lost 5 bases, the J end lost 0 bases, and 14 bases lay between the germline ends. The CDR3 nucleotides are TGTGCCAGCAGTCGAGGGCCTATTAACTCTGGGGCCAACGTCCTGACTTTC. It encodes CASSRGPINSGANVLTF.

The CDR3 here is CASKGGDGNTQYF. For the CDR3, the DNA is TGCGCCAGCAAAGGTGGGGATGGAAATACGCAGTATTTT. The gene calls are TRBV5-1 and TRBJ2-3; D uncertain. The V end was cut by 6 bases, the J end by 7 bases, with 15 bases between. This CDR3 region has 13 residues. CDR1 and CDR2 from the germline V gene are SGHRS and YFSETQ.

The chain carries TRBV5-1 and TRBJ2-1; no clear D. The germline V gene has CDR1 SGHRS and CDR2 YFSETQ. The CDR3 has 15 residues. V was clipped by 1 base and J by 4 bases, with 12 bases between them. Here the CDR3 reads CASSLSPDAYNEQFF. The CDR3 DNA sequence: TGCGCCAGCAGCTTGTCCCCCGATGCTTACAATGAGCAGTTCTTC.

The chain joins TRBV20-1 to TRBJ2-5; possibly TRBD1 or TRBD2 for D (6 bases each). V was clipped by 6 bases and J by 0 bases, with 14 bases between them. This CDR3 region has 14 residues. Germline V gene lookup returns CDR1 DFQATT and CDR2 SNEGSKA (reference sequence). CDR3 sequence: CSAEGGPHQETQYF. In DNA form, the CDR3 reads TGCAGTGCAGAGGGGGGACCGCACCAAGAGACCCAGTACTTC.

V usage is TRBV14 and J usage is TRBJ2-1; D is undetermined. V was cut by 1 base and J by 4 bases, with 14 bases left in between. This CDR3 is 16 amino acids long. Germline-derived CDR1 and CDR2 are SGHDN and FVKESK. CDR3 in amino acids: CASSQASAVEYNEQFF. The CDR3 DNA reads as TGTGCCAGCAGCCAAGCCTCGGCCGTAGAGTACAATGAGCAGTTCTTC.

The chain links TRBV12-3 or TRBV12-4 to TRBJ2-7; possible D gene TRBD2, 6 bases. The V gene lost 5 bases and the J gene lost 4 bases, with 15 bases spanning the gap. The CDR3 length is 14 residues. CDR3 nucleotides: TGTGCCAGCAGTCTAGTGGGACTCGGGTACGAGCAGTACTTC. Its protein product is CASSLVGLGYEQYF.

J is TRBJ2-1 and V is TRBV5-1, with a tentative D call TRBD2 (6 bases). The CDR3 is 15 amino acids. Trimming shortened V by 0 bases and J by 3 bases, and 10 bases separated the two germline ends. CDR1 is SGHRS and CDR2 is YFSETQ in the germline V gene. The CDR3 DNA is TGCGCCAGCAGCTTGGGACTAGTAGTCTACAATGAGCAGTTCTTC. Translating it yields CASSLGLVVYNEQFF.

This rearrangement joins TRBV25-1 to TRBJ1-5; D is unclear. The germline V gene has CDR1 MGHDK and CDR2 SYGVNS. The CDR3 is 14 amino acids. V lost 1 base and J lost 6, with 10 bases in between. CDR3 coding DNA: TGTGCCAGCAGTGAATTCTTCGCGGGTCAGCCCCAGCATTTT. As protein: CASSEFFAGQPQHF.

The chain recombines TRBV11-1 with TRBJ2-7; 11 positions match TRBD2. The V gene's germline CDR1 is SGHAT and CDR2 FQDESV (reference sequence). V lost 5 bases and J lost 4; bases outside the gene matches: 19. This CDR3 comprises 19 residues. The CDR3 DNA follows: TGTGCCAGCAGCGACCGGGGTAGGGGGACTAGCGGCTTTAAGTACGAGCAGTACTTC. Its protein is CASSDRGRGTSGFKYEQYF.

The chain has TRBV7-2 and TRBJ2-4; 9 nucleotides align to TRBD1. CDR3 length: 17 residues. Germline CDR1 SGHTA, CDR2 FQGNSA. Trimming took 1 base from V and 1 from J; bases not matched to a gene: 5. CDR3 coding DNA: TGTGCCAGCAGCTTAGGGGGGACAGGGTGGGCCAAAAACATTCAGTACTTC. Its protein is CASSLGGTGWAKNIQYF.

The J gene is TRBJ2-5, the V gene TRBV10-2; TRBD2 aligns across 9 bases. J was trimmed by 5 bases and V by 4 bases; bases with no gene match: 11. The CDR3 extends over 16 amino acids. Germline CDR1 is WSHSY and CDR2 is SAAADI. DNA of the CDR3: TGCGCCAGCAGTGGGGATTTTAGCGGGAGAGGCGAGACCCAGTACTTC. Translation: CASSGDFSGRGETQYF.

This clonotype was seen a few times. V is TRBV20-1 and J is TRBJ1-4; D is ambiguous. This CDR3 spans 12 amino acids. Germline assignment: CDR1 DFQATT and CDR2 SNEGSKA (reference sequence). V was shortened by 6 bases and J by 5 bases, with 10 bases between the two germline ends. For the CDR3, the DNA is TGCAGTGCCACTTTGGGCAATGAAAAACTGTTTTTT. It encodes CSATLGNEKLFF.

This clonotype turned up a few times. This rearrangement joins TRBV9 to TRBJ1-4; D ambiguous. The CDR3 is made up of 15 amino acids. The germline CDR1 and CDR2 sequences are SGDLS and YYNGEE. The V and J ends lost 0 bases and 5 bases respectively, with 11 bases between them. In DNA form, the CDR3 reads TGTGCCAGCAGCGTAGATACAGCTGAGAATGAAAAACTGTTTTTT. Translation: CASSVDTAENEKLFF.